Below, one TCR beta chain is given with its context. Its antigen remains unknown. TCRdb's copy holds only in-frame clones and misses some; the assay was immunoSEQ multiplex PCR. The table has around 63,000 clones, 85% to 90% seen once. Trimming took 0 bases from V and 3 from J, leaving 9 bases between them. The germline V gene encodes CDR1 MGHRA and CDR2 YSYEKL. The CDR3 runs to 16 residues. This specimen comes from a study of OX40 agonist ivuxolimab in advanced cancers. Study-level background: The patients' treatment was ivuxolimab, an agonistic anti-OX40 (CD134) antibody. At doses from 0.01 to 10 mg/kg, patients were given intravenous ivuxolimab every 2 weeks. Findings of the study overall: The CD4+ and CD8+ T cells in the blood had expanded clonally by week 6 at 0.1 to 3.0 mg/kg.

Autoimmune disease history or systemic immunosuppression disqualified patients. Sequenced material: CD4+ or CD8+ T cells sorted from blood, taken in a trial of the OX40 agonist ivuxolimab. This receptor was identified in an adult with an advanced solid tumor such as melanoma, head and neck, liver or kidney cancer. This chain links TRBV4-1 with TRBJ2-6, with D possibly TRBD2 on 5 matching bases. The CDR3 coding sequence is TGCGCCAGCAGCCAAGAGAGAGGGTATGGGGCCAACGTCCTGACTTTC. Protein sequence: CASSQERGYGANVLTF.